This TCR beta chain was recorded in a study of CD8 T cells in ankylosing spondylitis (dated 2017 in TCRdb). Notes on the research overall: T cell receptor beta repertoires were profiled in healthy donors and ankylosing spondylitis patients so that disease-linked TCR variants could be found. The whole study cohort included some 100 healthy donors and 25 or so ankylosing spondylitis patients. Samples of peripheral blood were taken, and for ankylosing spondylitis patients, synovial fluid was collected as well.

This clonotype was recorded at least ten times. Its antigen remains undetermined. It has no much larger one-base neighbor in the sample; base qualities were not kept. Overall results and qualifications from the work: Blood from ankylosing spondylitis patients appeared to be characterized by a TCR beta motif made up of eight highly homologous amino acid variants. Some motif variants were previously reported in synovial fluid and blood of reactive arthritis patients, suggesting common disease-initiation mechanisms. The disease-linked clones showed a CD8+ phenotype and occurred at relatively low frequencies in peripheral blood. Significant enrichment of the disease-linked clones was reported in matched synovial fluid samples from ankylosing spondylitis patients.

The sequencing machine was an Illumina HiSeq 2500. TCR beta libraries were prepared by quantitative 5'-RACE with molecular barcodes. The original methods were these. To identify disease-linked TCR variants, a new computational method was used, one built on a probabilistic model of VDJ rearrangement. TCRdb ran its own pipeline on the public reads, namely fastp trimming at Q25 and MiXCR clone calling, and kept in-frame beta chains. Each entry is one CDR3 protein sequence, shown with its most common DNA and genes. In this record, the V and J calls reflect TCRdb's handling and not the investigators' own analysis. In all, the sample holds approximately 9,700 distinct CDR3 sequences, and approximately 5.9% of those were seen once. The leading ten clones occupy approximately 40% of the sample. The CDR3 sequence holds 17 residues, the cysteine and phenylalanine included. This entry keeps only the CDR3 DNA: 51 bases, framed from base 1. CDR1 and CDR2 are read off the germline V gene as SGDLS and YYNGEE. V and J are trimmed by 3 bases and 2 bases, and the gene matches miss 6 bases of the junction.

This receptor chain uses TRBV9 and TRBJ2-1; 12 central nucleotides agree with TRBD2. Material for sequencing was blood, either unsorted or a sorted T cell fraction (not recorded which). This sequence originates from a female donor with ankylosing spondylitis or in good health (not recorded which). Here the CDR3 is given as CASSGLAGEGTYNEQFF. The nucleotide sequence is TGTGCCAGCAGCGGACTAGCGGGGGAAGGGACCTACAATGAGCAGTTCTTC.